The rows below give T cell receptor beta chains drawn from one sample of a study of blood T cells in healthy people across ages. TCRdb reprocessed the 5' RACE reads with MiXCR, giving one entry per CDR3 protein. The table includes about 540,000 distinct CDR3 sequences, 24% detected once. A further study also used this sample, focusing on T cells of mothers and their children.

Source material: blood. These receptors came from a boy aged 10-17 years in good health. CDR3s include the opening cysteine and the closing phenylalanine or tryptophan. The order of the fields is D gene, clone size, J gene, V gene, CDR3 protein, CDR3 DNA. The D gene is left open where the match is weak. The size of a clone is reported for some rows only, either as once, few or many, or as a class for expanded clones.

-,many,TRBJ2-5,TRBV29-1,CSVEGQLQETQYF,TGCAGCGTTGAAGGACAGCTACAAGAGACCCAGTACTTC
-,few,TRBJ1-3,TRBV4-2,CASSQAGQPGNTIYF,TGTGCCAGCAGCCAAGCGGGACAACCAGGAAACACCATATATTTT
TRBD2,-,TRBJ2-3,TRBV20-1,CSAREAGGTGLADTQYF,TGCAGTGCTAGAGAAGCGGGGGGAACGGGTCTGGCAGATACGCAGTATTTT
-,few,TRBJ2-3,TRBV6-6,CASSYRPSSTDTQYF,TGTGCCAGCAGTTACCGACCCTCTAGCACAGATACGCAGTATTTT
-,-,TRBJ2-1,TRBV6-6,CASSYLDNEQFF,TGTGCCAGCAGTTATTTAGACAATGAGCAGTTCTTC
TRBD1,-,TRBJ2-1,TRBV7-9,CASSLRQGAYNEQFF,TGTGCCAGCAGCTTACGGCAGGGGGCCTACAATGAGCAGTTCTTC
TRBD1,-,TRBJ1-1,TRBV6-5,CASSRQGTTEAFF,TGTGCCAGCAGCCGACAGGGGACCACTGAAGCTTTCTTT
TRBD2,many,TRBJ2-5,TRBV6-4,CASSDSAGVWYF,TGTGCCAGCAGTGACTCCGCGGGAGTATGGTACTTC
-,-,TRBJ1-1,TRBV6-2/TRBV6-3,CASSYPGPLNTEAFF,TGTGCCAGCAGTTATCCGGGACCGCTGAACACTGAAGCTTTCTTT
TRBD2,-,TRBJ2-5,TRBV7-9,CASSLEPGLAGGQETQYF,TGTGCCAGCAGCTTGGAGCCCGGACTAGCGGGAGGCCAAGAGACCCAGTACTTC
-,-,TRBJ1-1,TRBV7-9,CASTEGSVDQAFF,TGTGCCAGCACCGAAGGGTCGGTGGATCAAGCTTTCTTT
-,few,TRBJ2-1,TRBV12-3/TRBV12-4,CASSSRGHNEQFF,TGTGCCAGCAGTTCACGGGGACACAATGAGCAGTTCTTC
-,few,TRBJ2-7,TRBV12-3/TRBV12-4,CASSFKGGFWYEQYF,TGTGCCAGCAGCTTCAAGGGGGGGTTTTGGTACGAGCAGTACTTC
TRBD2,-,TRBJ2-3,TRBV4-2,CASSQARLAGGSTDTQYF,TGTGCCAGCAGCCAAGCGCGGCTAGCGGGAGGGTCAACAGATACGCAGTATTTT
TRBD2,-,TRBJ2-5,TRBV7-2,CASSEETVHLAGQETQYF,TGTGCCAGCAGCGAGGAGACAGTGCACCTAGCGGGGCAAGAGACCCAGTACTTC
TRBD2,-,TRBJ2-1,TRBV12-3/TRBV12-4,CASSSRTSGRVGEQFF,TGTGCCAGCAGTTCCCGGACTAGCGGGAGGGTAGGTGAGCAGTTCTTC
TRBD1,-,TRBJ1-2,TRBV5-5,CASSLGQGMANYGYTF,TGTGCCAGCAGCTTAGGACAGGGTATGGCTAACTATGGCTACACCTTC
-,-,TRBJ2-1,TRBV10-3,CAIGGTYNVQFF,TGTGCCATCGGGGGTACCTACAATGTGCAGTTCTTC
-,-,TRBJ2-7,TRBV12-1,CASSPLSRGGYEQYF,TGTGCCAGCAGCCCCCTTTCTAGAGGAGGCTACGAGCAGTACTTC
TRBD1,many,TRBJ2-1,TRBV12-3/TRBV12-4,CASQGGQYNEQFF,TGTGCCAGCCAAGGGGGCCAGTACAATGAGCAGTTCTTC
-,-,TRBJ1-2,TRBV5-1,CASSASVGYGYTF,TGCGCCAGCAGCGCCTCGGTTGGCTATGGCTACACCTTC
TRBD1,-,TRBJ1-2,TRBV6-5,CASSYFRRDRGRYGYTF,TGTGCCAGCAGTTACTTTAGACGGGACAGGGGCCGCTATGGCTACACCTTC
TRBD2,-,TRBJ2-1,TRBV7-9,CASSLVLAGGGDEQFF,TGTGCCAGCAGCTTAGTTTTAGCGGGAGGCGGCGATGAGCAGTTCTTC
-,few,TRBJ2-3,TRBV4-3,CASSQDGASKDTQYF,TGCGCCAGCAGCCAAGATGGGGCTAGCAAGGATACGCAGTATTTT
-,few,TRBJ1-5,TRBV28,CASSSGGVFGNQPQHF,TGTGCCAGCAGTTCTGGAGGGGTTTTTGGCAATCAGCCCCAGCATTTT
-,-,TRBJ1-2,TRBV7-8,CVSSFYRAERNGYTF,TGTGTCAGCAGCTTCTACAGGGCCGAGCGGAATGGCTACACCTTC
TRBD1,many,TRBJ2-7,TRBV20-1,CSAYRDSSYEQYF,TGCAGTGCATACCGGGACAGCTCCTACGAGCAGTACTTC
TRBD1,-,TRBJ2-7,TRBV18,CASSLQGALPYEQYF,TGTGCCAGCTCACTACAGGGGGCCTTACCCTACGAGCAGTACTTC
-,few,TRBJ1-5,TRBV6-6,CASSYTPIGFNQPQHF,TGTGCCAGCAGTTACACCCCCATAGGGTTCAATCAGCCCCAGCATTTT
TRBD2,-,TRBJ2-7,TRBV6-4,CASSDSRFFVAGEAYEQYF,TGTGCCAGCAGTGACTCGAGATTTTTTGTGGCGGGGGAGGCCTACGAGCAGTACTTC
-,few,TRBJ1-6,TRBV4-3,CASSQDQGQGNSPLHF,TGCGCCAGCAGCCAAGATCAGGGGCAGGGTAATTCACCCCTCCACTTT
-,-,TRBJ2-7,TRBV20-1,CSARGVRAASYEQYF,TGCAGTGCTAGAGGTGTAAGGGCAGCGTCCTACGAGCAGTACTTC
TRBD1,-,TRBJ1-1,TRBV4-1,CASSQDRAGGASGAFF,TGCGCCAGCAGCCAAGATCGGGCAGGGGGCGCGTCAGGAGCTTTCTTT
-,-,TRBJ2-1,TRBV29-1,CSVGGGAWVGEQFF,TGCAGCGTTGGGGGGGGGGCTTGGGTCGGTGAGCAGTTCTTC
TRBD1,-,TRBJ2-3,TRBV4-3,CASSHTGENTDTQYF,TGCGCCAGCAGCCACACAGGGGAGAACACAGATACGCAGTATTTT
-,-,TRBJ1-1,TRBV6-6,CASSYSITVNTEAFF,TGTGCCAGCAGTTACTCGATTACAGTGAACACTGAAGCTTTCTTT
-,-,TRBJ2-3,TRBV20-1,CSASSGAPKNTQYF,TGCAGTGCTAGCTCAGGGGCACCAAAGAATACGCAGTATTTT
-,few,TRBJ1-1,TRBV6-5,CASSYFQGDTEAFF,TGTGCCAGCAGTTATTTCCAGGGCGACACTGAAGCTTTCTTT
TRBD2,few,TRBJ2-1,TRBV29-1,CSVEDRSGRGSYNEQFF,TGCAGCGTTGAAGATAGGAGCGGGAGGGGGTCCTACAATGAGCAGTTCTTC
-,few,TRBJ1-2,TRBV20-1,CSARGILVQDLLYGYTF,TGCAGTGCTAGAGGGATATTAGTACAGGACCTCCTCTATGGCTACACCTTC
-,-,TRBJ1-1,TRBV28,CASNGRVYTEAFF,TGTGCCAGCAATGGAAGGGTTTACACTGAAGCTTTCTTT
TRBD1,-,TRBJ1-5,TRBV20-1,CSAPGQGSQPQHF,TGCAGTGCTCCCGGACAGGGAAGTCAGCCCCAGCATTTT
-,-,TRBJ1-3,TRBV9,CASSSGEEYSGNTIYF,TGTGCCAGCAGCTCAGGAGAGGAATACTCTGGAAACACCATATATTTT
-,-,TRBJ2-5,TRBV7-9,CASSYAGTRQETQYF,TGTGCCAGCAGCTATGCCGGGACGCGGCAAGAGACCCAGTACTTC
-,many,TRBJ1-5,TRBV6-2/TRBV6-3,CASSYRENQPQHF,TGTGCCAGCAGTTACAGGGAAAATCAGCCCCAGCATTTT
-,few,TRBJ2-3,TRBV6-2/TRBV6-3,CASSYSRGPTDTQYF,TGTGCCAGCAGTTACTCGAGAGGCCCCACAGATACGCAGTATTTT
TRBD2,-,TRBJ2-3,TRBV7-9,CASHLPGRASDTQYF,TGTGCCAGCCACTTGCCCGGGAGGGCCTCCGATACGCAGTATTTT
TRBD2,-,TRBJ2-3,TRBV29-1,CSVDIIAGNTDTQYF,TGCAGCGTCGACATTATAGCGGGAAACACAGATACGCAGTATTTT
-,few,TRBJ1-1,TRBV24-1,CATSDFSGPNTEAFF,TGTGCCACCAGTGATTTTTCAGGGCCAAACACTGAAGCTTTCTTT
TRBD2,-,TRBJ2-3,TRBV20-1,CSAKRGPTDTQYF,TGCAGTGCTAAGCGGGGCCCCACAGATACGCAGTATTTT
TRBD1,-,TRBJ2-7,TRBV28,CASSPRTGTSYEQYF,TGTGCCAGCAGTCCGCGGACAGGGACCTCCTACGAGCAGTACTTC